These 20 T cell receptor beta chains came from one sample sequenced in a study of cytomegalovirus exposure and HLA in healthy donors (TCRdb year 2017). The library relied on the immunoSEQ multiplex PCR assay. For the multiplex PCR, a mixture combining 60 forward primers for TCR Vbeta segments and 13 reverse primers for TCR Jbeta segments was used. TCRdb took over this immuneACCESS table, retaining in-frame rearrangements with V and J assigned. Such tables are incomplete; in checked studies, under half of the missing clones stem from an unresolved V gene, and the remainder is unexplained. Counted in this sample were about 190,000 clones; approximately 88% of them appeared once. The top ten clonotypes cover about 2.6% of the sample. Sequencing was carried out using PBMCs. These receptor sequences come from a woman aged 45-65 years in good health and CMV-seropositive.

V is TRBV9 and J is TRBJ2-1, with 7 bases identical to TRBD2. The V segment lost 3 bases and the J segment 3 bases; nucleotides outside the gene matches: 12. The CDR3 length is 17 residues. Germline V gives CDR1 SGDLS, CDR2 YYNGEE. The CDR3 is CASSAREEGLHYNEQFF. In DNA form, the CDR3 reads TGTGCCAGCAGCGCCCGGGAGGAGGGGCTGCACTACAATGAGCAGTTCTTC. The full variable domain, its missing parts supplied by reference TRBV9 and TRBJ2-1, is DSGVTQTPKHLITATGQRVTLRCSPRSGDLSVYWYQQSLDQGLQFLIQYYNGEERAKGNILERFSAQQFPDLHSELNLSSLELGDSALYFCASSAREEGLHYNEQFFGPGTRLTVL.

The chain has TRBV9 and TRBJ2-1; 9 nucleotides line up with TRBD2. The CDR3 contains 16 residues. The germline V gene has CDR1 SGDLS and CDR2 YYNGEE. J gave up 1 base and V 4 bases, and 6 bases lay outside the gene matches. The CDR3 coding sequence is TGTGCCAGCAGCTCCCGACTAGCGGTATCCTACAATGAGCAGTTCTTC. Its protein product is CASSSRLAVSYNEQFF.

V is TRBV5-6 and J is TRBJ1-2; no reliable D call. The CDR3 covers 14 residues. The V end was cut by 3 bases, the J end by 4 bases, with 13 bases between. Germline CDR1 and CDR2: SGHDT and YYEEEE. Here the CDR3 reads CASSSDMAGYGYTF. CDR3 sequence (DNA): TGTGCCAGCAGCTCTGACATGGCGGGCTATGGCTACACCTTC.

The chain joins TRBV7-9 to TRBJ2-7, with 10 bases that match TRBD1. The germline V gene has CDR1 SEHNR and CDR2 FQNEAQ (reference sequence). CDR3 size: 14 residues. J lost 5 bases, V lost 5 bases, and 6 bases had no gene match. The CDR3 nucleotides are TGTGCCAGCAGCCCCCGGGACAGGGGTCACGAGCAGTACTTC. Translation gives CASSPRDRGHEQYF.

V usage is TRBV6-6 and J usage is TRBJ1-1; TRBD1 might be the D (6 bases). Germline CDR1 is MNHNY and CDR2 is SVGAGI (reference sequence). Deletions cut 3 bases from V and 6 bases from J, with 11 bases between. The CDR3 is 13 amino acids. In DNA form, the CDR3 reads TGTGCCAGCAGTTATGCAGGGACACCTGAAGCTTTCTTT. Protein product: CASSYAGTPEAFF.

Note on this clone: The germline gene is not matched at one end of the junction; a read error may be the cause. V usage is TRBV4-1 and J usage is TRBJ1-1; D gene unclear. This CDR3 spans 17 amino acids. Germline values: CDR1 MGHRA, CDR2 YSYEKL. For the CDR3, the DNA is TGCGCCAGCACCCAAAGGGTGGGTGGGGAGATGAACACTGAAGCTTTCTTT. This sequence encodes CASTQRVGGEMNTEAFF.

This rearrangement joins TRBV18 to TRBJ2-1; D possibly corresponds to TRBD2 (5 bases). Germline values: CDR1 KGHSH, CDR2 LQKENI. V lost 2 bases, J lost 8 bases, and 10 bases lay in between. This CDR3 is 13 amino acids long. The CDR3 protein is CASSPGSRHEQFF. The CDR3 coding sequence is TGTGCCAGCTCACCAGGGAGCCGTCATGAGCAGTTCTTC.

This chain links TRBV18 with TRBJ1-1, with D tentatively TRBD1 (6 bases). The CDR3 covers 14 residues. Between the trimmed V and J ends, which lost 5 bases and 3 bases, there was a span of 13 bases. Germline assignment: CDR1 KGHSH and CDR2 LQKENI. This CDR3 is CASSTVTGYTEAFF. DNA for the CDR3: TGTGCCAGCTCAACCGTAACAGGGTACACTGAAGCTTTCTTT.

This chain joins TRBV5-1 and TRBJ2-2, with 10 bases that match TRBD2. The CDR3 has 16 residues. J lost 4 bases, V lost 0 bases, and 3 bases had no gene match. CDR1 is SGHRS and CDR2 is YFSETQ in the germline V gene. The DNA for the CDR3 is TGCGCCAGCAGCTTGGATCAGCGGGGGGGCACCGGGGAGCTGTTTTTT. The encoded protein is CASSLDQRGGTGELFF.

This clone was recorded only once. The rearrangement uses TRBV25-1 and TRBJ2-1; D remains unclear. V lost 8 bases to trimming and J lost 4 bases, with 6 bases between them. This CDR3 has 11 amino acids. Per the germline V gene, CDR1 is MGHDK and CDR2 is SYGVNS. The CDR3 loop is CASFLYNEQFF. The CDR3 region has the DNA TGTGCCAGCTTCCTTTACAATGAGCAGTTCTTC.

The chain couples TRBV5-8 to TRBJ1-3, with D possibly TRBD1 on 5 matching bases. The CDR3 sequence is 17 residues long. Germline V lookup: CDR1 SGHTS, CDR2 YDEGEE. V was pared by 4 bases and J by 0 bases, with 17 bases between. CDR3 loop: CASSTYTSGGSGNTIYF. Written as DNA, the CDR3 is TGTGCCAGCAGCACGTACACCTCGGGGGGCTCTGGAAACACCATATATTTT. Looking up the rest from reference TRBV5-8 and TRBJ1-3 gives the full variable domain: EAGVTQSPTHLIKTRGQQATLRCSPISGHTSVYWYQQALGLGLQFLLWYDEGEERNRGNFPPRFSGRQFPNYSSELNVNALELEDSALYLCASSTYTSGGSGNTIYFGEGSWLTVV.

The chain recombines TRBV19 with TRBJ2-7; 8 bases match TRBD1. The J segment lost 4 bases and the V segment lost 4 bases, leaving 6 bases of the junction unmatched. This CDR3 comprises 14 residues. Germline-derived CDR1 and CDR2 are LNHDA and SQIVND (reference sequence). The CDR3 DNA is TGTGCCAGTAGTACCCGGGACAGGCGATACGAGCAGTACTTC. It yields the protein CASSTRDRRYEQYF.

The chain has TRBV2 and TRBJ2-3; D not resolved. The germline V gene encodes CDR1 SNHLY and CDR2 FYNNEI. Trimming took 5 bases from V and 5 from J, leaving 5 bases between them. This CDR3 spans 11 amino acids. The CDR3 region is CASSYLDTQYF. The CDR3 DNA sequence: TGTGCCAGCAGTTACTTAGATACGCAGTATTTT.

The chain joins TRBV7-2 to TRBJ2-5; 9 bases match TRBD2. CDR1 and CDR2 from the germline V gene are SGHTA and FQGNSA. The J segment lost 6 bases and the V segment lost 2 bases, leaving 7 bases of the junction unmatched. The CDR3 is 15 residues long. The CDR3 protein is CASSLWAGGRQTQYF. For the CDR3, the DNA is TGTGCCAGCAGCTTATGGGCGGGGGGGAGACAGACCCAGTACTTC.

The rearrangement links TRBV15 to TRBJ2-7, with 9 bases lining up with TRBD2. Germline lookup yields CDR1 LNHNV and CDR2 YYDKDF (reference sequence). V lost 1 base to trimming and J lost 5 bases; unmatched junction nucleotides: 6. The CDR3 runs 15 residues. CDR3 bases: TGTGCCACCAGCAGAGGAGGCGGGGGGGAGGACGAGCAGTACTTC. The encoded protein is CATSRGGGGEDEQYF.

The rearrangement uses TRBV15 and TRBJ2-3, with D possibly being TRBD2 (5 bases). This CDR3 is 14 amino acids long. V was cut by 3 bases and J by 14 bases, with 21 bases left in between. Germline V lookup: CDR1 LNHNV, CDR2 YYDKDF (reference sequence). The CDR3 nucleotides are TGTGCCACCAGCAGGGGGTCGGAGGCGAGGATTACGTATTTT. Amino acid sequence: CATSRGSEARITYF.

The chain has TRBV27 and TRBJ2-7, with D possibly being TRBD2 (5 bases). The CDR3 contains 15 residues. The germline gives CDR1 MNHEY, CDR2 SMNVEV (reference sequence). V was clipped by 7 bases and J by 2 bases, with 18 bases between them. The CDR3: CASIRAGGGAYEQYF. CDR3 sequence (DNA): TGTGCCAGCATTAGGGCGGGCGGTGGGGCCTACGAGCAGTACTTC.

The V and J genes are TRBV6-5 and TRBJ2-3; TRBD2 matches at 7 bases. Per the germline V gene, CDR1 is MNHEY and CDR2 is SVGAGI. The CDR3 is made up of 14 amino acids. The V gene end was trimmed by 5 bases and the J gene end by 2 bases; junction bases not matched to a gene: 4. CDR3: CASSRAGITDTQYF. The DNA of the CDR3 is TGTGCCAGCAGTCGAGCGGGAATCACAGATACGCAGTATTTT.

The J gene is TRBJ1-2, the V gene TRBV5-1; D not certain. V lost 0 bases to trimming and J lost 3 bases, with 12 bases between them. This CDR3 has 15 amino acids. CDR1 SGHRS and CDR2 YFSETQ come from the germline V gene. CDR3 loop: CASSLAAGVDYGYTF. DNA for the CDR3: TGCGCCAGCAGCTTGGCAGCGGGCGTAGACTATGGCTACACCTTC.

The chain carries TRBV28 and TRBJ1-5, with TRBD1 matching 9 bases. CDR1 and CDR2 from the germline V gene are MDHEN and SYDVKM. The CDR3 length is 14 residues. J lost 5 bases, V lost 3 bases, and 2 bases had no gene match. CDR3 protein: CASSFGTGYQPQHF. CDR3 sequence (DNA): TGTGCCAGCAGTTTCGGGACAGGGTATCAGCCCCAGCATTTT. The full variable domain, with the rest looked up from reference TRBV28 and TRBJ1-5, is DVKVTQSSRYLVKRTGEKVFLECVQDMDHENMFWYRQDPGLGLRLIYFSYDVKMKEKGDIPEGYSVSREKKERFSLILESASTNQTSMYLCASSFGTGYQPQHFGDGTRLSIL.